This TCR beta chain was profiled in a study of control samples from healthy donors and cancer patients. Sequencing used immunoSEQ multiplex PCR; TCRdb keeps in-frame clones, though not all of them. This sample carries some 150,000 clones, roughly 89% of them seen once, and the ten largest clones take more than 6.5%. Germline values: CDR1 MDHEN, CDR2 SYDVKM. The CDR3 is made up of 11 amino acids. Trimming shortened V by 8 bases and J by 5 bases, and 9 bases separated the two germline ends. The rearrangement joins TRBV28 to TRBJ2-5; D is undetermined. The sequence was collected from a man aged 18-30 years in good health. The material sequenced was blood. The CDR3 protein is CASGEAETQYF. The CDR3 DNA follows: TGTGCCAGCGGTGAGGCGGAGACCCAGTACTTC.